These 27 T cell receptor beta chains were sequenced from one sample in a study of early T cells in non-severe SARS-CoV-2 infection. TCRdb re-called the 5' RACE reads with MiXCR, one entry per CDR3 protein. Of 45,000 to 60,000 distinct CDR3 sequences listed, less than 9.5% were seen once; the top ten hold almost 4%. The sample here was whole blood, taken at baseline. The receptors were gathered from an adult who was a healthcare worker with PCR-confirmed SARS-CoV-2 infection or an uninfected control (not recorded which).

This clonotype was picked up many times. V is TRBV14 and J is TRBJ2-3; D not certain. The CDR3 extends over 12 amino acids. CDR1 is SGHDN and CDR2 is FVKESK in the germline V gene. With 4 bases removed from V and 9 bases from J, the gap between germline ends came to 11 bases. The CDR3 here is CASSLQFGTQYF. Written as DNA, the CDR3 is TGTGCCAGCAGCCTACAGTTCGGAACGCAGTATTTT.

This clonotype was observed a few times. This CDR3 reads CASSFLTNRGNSPLHF. In nucleotides, the CDR3 is TGTGCCAGCAGTTTTCTAACAAACCGAGGCAATTCACCCCTCCACTTT. The genes are TRBV28 and TRBJ1-6; D unclear. Deletions cut 3 bases from V and 7 bases from J, with 16 bases between. CDR1 and CDR2 (germline): MDHEN, SYDVKM. The CDR3 is made up of 16 amino acids.

The gene calls are TRBV18 and TRBJ2-5, with D unclear. With 4 bases removed from V and 3 bases from J, the gap between germline ends came to 6 bases. The CDR3 is 12 residues long. Germline V gene sequence: CDR1 KGHSH, CDR2 LQKENI. In DNA, the CDR3 is TGTGCCAGCTCACGTAAAGAAGAGACCCAGTACTTC. Translation gives CASSRKEETQYF.

Only a few counts were recorded for this clonotype. The V and J genes are TRBV11-2 and TRBJ2-1, with D maybe TRBD2 (5 bases). The CDR3 consists of 14 residues. The germline CDR1 and CDR2 sequences are SGHAT and FQNNGV. V lost 5 bases and J lost 10, with 18 bases in between. This CDR3 reads CASSPRGEPREQFF. DNA for the CDR3: TGTGCCAGCAGCCCCCGGGGAGAACCGCGCGAGCAGTTCTTC.

The chain has TRBV10-3 and TRBJ2-1; D remains unclear. V was trimmed by 3 bases and J by 0 bases, leaving 9 bases between them. The germline CDR1 and CDR2 sequences are ENHRY and SYGVKD. The CDR3 sequence is 15 residues long. CDR3 coding DNA: TGTGCCATCAGTGAAAAGGTCGGCTCCTACAATGAGCAGTTCTTC. Translating gives CAISEKVGSYNEQFF.

This clonotype was seen repeatedly, ten times or more. The chain uses TRBV11-2 and TRBJ2-1; D may be TRBD2 (7 bases). V lost 5 bases and J 8 bases, leaving 22 bases between the germline ends. Per germline, CDR1 SGHAT and CDR2 FQNNGV. There are 16 residues in the CDR3. Here the CDR3 DNA reads TGTGCCAGCAGCCCCCGTAAGGATCCGGGGGGCGATGAGCAGTTCTTC. Its protein is CASSPRKDPGGDEQFF.

The gene calls are TRBV5-1 and TRBJ1-4, with unresolved D. Germline lookup yields CDR1 SGHRS and CDR2 YFSETQ. CDR3 size: 13 residues. Trimming took off 3 bases at V and 7 bases at J, with 10 bases between the two ends. DNA of the CDR3: TGCGCCAGCAGCTCTACAGTTGGTGAAAAACTGTTTTTT. This encodes CASSSTVGEKLFF. Full variable domain (rest looked up from reference TRBV5-1 and TRBJ1-4): KAGVTQTPRYLIKTRGQQVTLSCSPISGHRSVSWYQQTPGQGLQFLFEYFSETQRNKGNFPGRFSGRQFSNSRSEMNVSTLELGDSALYLCASSSTVGEKLFFGSGTQLSVL.

This clonotype was counted only a few times. The rearrangement links TRBV3-1 to TRBJ1-1; no definite D call. V lost 4 bases, J lost 0 bases, and 15 bases lay in between. Germline assignment: CDR1 LGHDT and CDR2 YNNKEL (reference sequence). There are 16 residues in the CDR3. The DNA of the CDR3 is TGTGCCAGCAGCCGCAACCCAGGAGCGGTGAACACTGAAGCTTTCTTT. It translates to CASSRNPGAVNTEAFF.

The J gene is TRBJ2-1, the V gene TRBV7-9; weak D call: TRBD1 (7 bases). The CDR3 is 17 amino acids. Germline assignment: CDR1 SEHNR and CDR2 FQNEAQ (reference sequence). Trimming stripped 4 bases from V and 2 bases from J, with 18 bases between. The CDR3 is CASSSAGGQRTYNEQFF. For the CDR3, the DNA is TGTGCCAGCAGCTCCGCAGGGGGGCAGAGAACCTACAATGAGCAGTTCTTC.

This clonotype was recorded many times. This chain connects TRBV15 to TRBJ2-7, with TRBD1 identical over 7 bases. The germline gives CDR1 LNHNV, CDR2 YYDKDF (reference sequence). J was trimmed by 7 bases and V by 0 bases; bases with no gene match: 9. The CDR3 runs 15 residues. The CDR3 DNA is TGTGCCACCAGCAGAGAGCGGACAGGAGGCTGGGAGCAGTACTTC. Translating gives CATSRERTGGWEQYF.

This clonotype was recorded many times. The V gene is TRBV6-6, the J gene TRBJ1-1; 11 nucleotides match TRBD1. The CDR3 sequence is 13 residues long. Germline loops: CDR1 MNHNY, CDR2 SVGAGI (reference sequence). Trimming at V came to 8 bases and at J to 5 bases, leaving 4 bases not matched to a gene. The CDR3 coding sequence is TGTGCCAGCTGGACAGGGGGCGTAACTGAAGCTTTCTTT. Residues: CASWTGGVTEAFF.

The table lists this clonotype with a few counts. This chain links TRBV9 with TRBJ2-2, with 9 bases identical to TRBD2. V lost 3 bases, J lost 9 bases, and 6 bases stayed unmatched. This CDR3 is built from 14 residues. Germline lookup yields CDR1 SGDLS and CDR2 YYNGEE. In DNA form, the CDR3 reads TGTGCCAGCAGCGCCGGACTAGCGCGTCGGGAGCTGTTTTTT. The encoded protein is CASSAGLARRELFF.

The chain has TRBV27 and TRBJ2-7; 7 positions agree with TRBD1. Germline trimming cut 5 bases from V and 2 bases from J; bases unmatched to any gene: 6. The CDR3 contains 14 residues. In germline, CDR1 is MNHEY, CDR2 SMNVEV (reference sequence). The CDR3 DNA is TGTGCCAGCAGTGCCCGGGGACAGACCTACGAGCAGTACTTC. This gives the protein CASSARGQTYEQYF.

This clonotype was seen at least ten times. V gene TRBV11-2 combines with J gene TRBJ2-5, with a possible D match to TRBD2 (6 bases). The CDR3 spans 14 residues. With 5 bases removed from V and 1 base from J, the gap between germline ends came to 11 bases. CDR1 is SGHAT, CDR2 FQNNGV, per germline. The CDR3, as DNA: TGTGCCAGCAGCCCCGGAGGGTCCCAAGAGACCCAGTACTTC. Its protein product is CASSPGGSQETQYF. Full variable domain (missing parts from reference TRBV11-2 and TRBJ2-5): EAGVAQSPRYKIIEKRQSVAFWCNPISGHATLYWYQQILGQGPKLLIQFQNNGVVDDSQLPKDRFSAERLKGVDSTLKIQPAKLEDSAVYLCASSPGGSQETQYFGPGTRLLVL.

This clonotype was seen ten or more times. The chain links TRBV29-1 to TRBJ2-1, with D unresolved. The CDR3 extends over 11 amino acids. In germline, CDR1 is SQVTM, CDR2 ANQGSEA. The V end lost 6 bases, the J end lost 7 bases, and 10 bases lay between the germline ends. CDR3 in amino acids: CSVGQPNEQFF. CDR3 DNA sequence: TGCAGCGTAGGCCAGCCAAATGAGCAGTTCTTC.

This clonotype was seen a handful of times. The V call is TRBV3-1, the J call TRBJ1-3; 7 positions agree with TRBD1. Germline CDR1 is LGHDT and CDR2 is YNNKEL (reference sequence). The CDR3 is 16 amino acids. Trimming at V came to 4 bases and at J to 3 bases, leaving 9 bases not matched to a gene. This chain's CDR3 is CASSPRGQAVGNTIYF. Written as DNA, the CDR3 is TGTGCCAGCAGCCCCAGAGGACAGGCTGTTGGAAACACCATATATTTT.

The table lists this clonotype with a few counts. The chain carries TRBV7-9 and TRBJ2-5, with a tentative D call TRBD2 (5 bases). The germline V and J ends were trimmed by 1 base and 2 bases, with 11 bases remaining between them. The germline V gene encodes CDR1 SEHNR and CDR2 FQNEAQ (reference sequence). CDR3 length: 15 amino acids. CDR3 amino acids: CASSLVVPGQETQYF. DNA of the CDR3: TGTGCCAGCAGCTTAGTCGTACCGGGACAAGAGACCCAGTACTTC. Drawing the rest from reference TRBV7-9 and TRBJ2-5, the complete variable domain is DTGVSQNPRHKITKRGQNVTFRCDPISEHNRLYWYRQTLGQGPEFLTYFQNEAQLEKSRLLSDRFSAERPKGSFSTLEIQRTEQGDSAMYLCASSLVVPGQETQYFGPGTRLLVL.

This clonotype was seen at least ten times. CDR3 loop: CASTLVLNTEAFF. In DNA form, the CDR3 reads TGTGCCAGCACCTTGGTCCTGAACACTGAAGCTTTCTTT. The chain joins TRBV7-9 to TRBJ1-1; D uncertain. The germline CDR1 and CDR2 sequences are SEHNR and FQNEAQ (reference sequence). CDR3 length: 13 amino acids. Between the trimmed V and J ends, which lost 7 bases and 0 bases, there was a span of 9 bases.

This clonotype was picked up a small number of times. The rearrangement uses TRBV6-6 and TRBJ1-6; D gene uncertain. Germline CDR1 reads MNHNY; CDR2 reads SVGAGI (reference sequence). This CDR3 comprises 13 residues. Trimming took off 6 bases at V and 6 bases at J, with 9 bases between the two ends. The CDR3 nucleotides are TGTGCCAGCAGCCCTACTCCTAATTCACCCCTCCACTTT. Translating gives CASSPTPNSPLHF.

There are a few counts of this clonotype. The chain carries TRBV11-2 and TRBJ1-1; D remains ambiguous. The length of the CDR3 is 12 residues. Germline values: CDR1 SGHAT, CDR2 FQNNGV. The V end was cut by 4 bases, the J end by 11 bases, with 14 bases between. The CDR3 DNA is TGTGCCAGCAGCTCCGCCCCCGGGAGGGCTTTCTTT. Translation: CASSSAPGRAFF.

This clonotype was counted many times. In DNA form, the CDR3 reads TGTGCCAGCAGTCCCGATAGCGGGGGGCAGAACACCGGGGAGCTGTTTTTT. Encoded protein: CASSPDSGGQNTGELFF. The rearrangement links TRBV28 to TRBJ2-2; 10 nucleotides line up with TRBD2. V lost 5 bases and J lost 1; bases outside the gene matches: 7. Germline-derived CDR1 and CDR2 are MDHEN and SYDVKM. The CDR3 runs 17 residues. The variable domain in full, with the rest retrieved from reference TRBV28 and TRBJ2-2, is DVKVTQSSRYLVKRTGEKVFLECVQDMDHENMFWYRQDPGLGLRLIYFSYDVKMKEKGDIPEGYSVSREKKERFSLILESASTNQTSMYLCASSPDSGGQNTGELFFGEGSRLTVL.

This clonotype was seen only a few times. The CDR3 DNA is TGTGCCAGCAGTTTACCCGGACTAGCCGGGGAGCTGTTTTTT. Protein: CASSLPGLAGELFF. The rearrangement links TRBV27 to TRBJ2-2, with 7 bases aligning to TRBD2. This CDR3 has 14 amino acids. V lost 2 bases, J lost 6 bases, and 3 bases stayed unmatched. Germline CDR1 is MNHEY and CDR2 is SMNVEV (reference sequence).

The V gene is TRBV10-2, the J gene TRBJ2-7; possibly TRBD2 for D (6 bases). The CDR3 is 14 amino acids. Germline V gene lookup returns CDR1 WSHSY and CDR2 SAAADI. V was clipped by 2 bases and J by 2 bases, with 10 bases between them. DNA for the CDR3: TGCGCCAGCAGTGAGCGGGGGAAACCCTACGAGCAGTACTTC. Protein sequence: CASSERGKPYEQYF.

This clonotype was recorded at least ten times. V is TRBV12-3 or TRBV12-4 and J is TRBJ1-2, with D perhaps matching TRBD1 (5 bases). V gave up 5 bases and J gave up 6 bases, with 13 bases separating them. The CDR3 runs to 13 residues. The CDR3: CASSPRQTNGYTF. The CDR3 DNA reads TGTGCCAGCAGTCCACGACAGACAAATGGCTACACCTTC.

This clonotype was counted only a few times. V is TRBV30 and J is TRBJ2-1, with D perhaps TRBD2 (5 bases). The CDR3 length is 11 residues. Deletions cut 7 bases from V and 10 bases from J, with 14 bases between. Germline lookup yields CDR1 GTSNPN and CDR2 SVGIG (reference sequence). The CDR3, as DNA: TGTGCCTACCGGGAAGATCTCGAGCAGTTCTTC. Translation: CAYREDLEQFF.

The chain uses TRBV2 and TRBJ2-7; D remains unclear. The CDR3 runs 12 residues. The ends were cut back, 8 bases at V and 9 bases at J, with 17 bases in the middle. In germline, CDR1 is SNHLY, CDR2 FYNNEI. The CDR3 nucleotides read TGTGCCAGCGAAGCCCAAGCGTGGGGGCAGTACTTC. This sequence encodes CASEAQAWGQYF.

The chain employs TRBV19 and TRBJ2-3; TRBD1 aligns across 7 bases. Germline CDR1 and CDR2: LNHDA and SQIVND (reference sequence). V dropped 5 bases and J dropped 2; count of bases not matched to a gene: 7. The CDR3 totals 15 residues. The CDR3, as DNA: TGTGCCAGTAGTCCCCAGGGACAGTTCACAGATACGCAGTATTTT. This gives the protein CASSPQGQFTDTQYF.